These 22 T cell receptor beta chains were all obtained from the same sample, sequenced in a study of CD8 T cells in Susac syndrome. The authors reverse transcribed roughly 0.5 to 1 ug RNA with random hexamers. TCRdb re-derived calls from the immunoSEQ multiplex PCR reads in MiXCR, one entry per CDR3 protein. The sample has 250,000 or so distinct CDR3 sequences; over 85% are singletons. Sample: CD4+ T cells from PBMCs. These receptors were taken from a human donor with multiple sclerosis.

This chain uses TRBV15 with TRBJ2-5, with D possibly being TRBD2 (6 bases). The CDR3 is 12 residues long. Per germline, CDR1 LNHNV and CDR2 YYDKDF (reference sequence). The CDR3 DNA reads TGTGCGACGCGGAGCAGCGGGGAGACCCAGTACTTC. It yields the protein CATRSSGETQYF.

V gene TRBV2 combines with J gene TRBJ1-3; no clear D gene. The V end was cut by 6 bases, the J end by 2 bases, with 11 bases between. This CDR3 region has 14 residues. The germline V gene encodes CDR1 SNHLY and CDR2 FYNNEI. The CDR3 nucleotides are TGTGCCAGCAGCTCGGTAATGGCTGGAAACACCATATATTTT. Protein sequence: CASSSVMAGNTIYF.

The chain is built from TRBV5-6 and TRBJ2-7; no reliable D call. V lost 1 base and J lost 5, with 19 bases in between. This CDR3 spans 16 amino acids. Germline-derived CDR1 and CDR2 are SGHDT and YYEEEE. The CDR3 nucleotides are TGTGCCAGCAGCTTGCCAGGAAAGGACGTCCGGGACGAGCAGTACTTC. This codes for CASSLPGKDVRDEQYF.

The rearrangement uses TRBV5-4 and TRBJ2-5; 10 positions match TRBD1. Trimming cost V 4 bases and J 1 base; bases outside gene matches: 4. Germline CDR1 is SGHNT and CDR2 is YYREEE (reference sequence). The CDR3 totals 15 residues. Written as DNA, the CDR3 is TGTGCCAGCAGCGTCTGGACAGGGGGCCAAGAGACCCAGTACTTC. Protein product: CASSVWTGGQETQYF. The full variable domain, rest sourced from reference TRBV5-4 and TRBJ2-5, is ETGVTQSPTHLIKTRGQQVTLRCSSQSGHNTVSWYQQALGQGPQFIFQYYREEENGRGNFPPRFSGLQFPNYSSELNVNALELDDSALYLCASSVWTGGQETQYFGPGTRLLVL.

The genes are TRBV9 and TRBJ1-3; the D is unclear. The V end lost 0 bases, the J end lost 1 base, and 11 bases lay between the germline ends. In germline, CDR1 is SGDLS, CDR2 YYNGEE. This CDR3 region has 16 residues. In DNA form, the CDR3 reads TGTGCCAGCAGCGTAGTAGCAGGAAATTCTGGAAACACCATATATTTT. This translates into CASSVVAGNSGNTIYF.

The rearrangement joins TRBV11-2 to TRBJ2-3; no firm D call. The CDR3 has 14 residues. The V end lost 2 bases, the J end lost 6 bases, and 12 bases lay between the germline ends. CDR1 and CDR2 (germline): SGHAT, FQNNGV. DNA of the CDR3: TGTGCCAGCAGCTTAAATCTTCCGGGTGATACGCAGTATTTT. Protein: CASSLNLPGDTQYF.

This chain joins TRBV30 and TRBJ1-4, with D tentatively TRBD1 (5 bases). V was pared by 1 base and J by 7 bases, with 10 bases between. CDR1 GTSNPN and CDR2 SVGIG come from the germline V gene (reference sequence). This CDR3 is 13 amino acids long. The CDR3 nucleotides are TGTGCCTGGAGTGCTCTCCAGGGTGAAAAACTGTTTTTT. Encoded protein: CAWSALQGEKLFF.

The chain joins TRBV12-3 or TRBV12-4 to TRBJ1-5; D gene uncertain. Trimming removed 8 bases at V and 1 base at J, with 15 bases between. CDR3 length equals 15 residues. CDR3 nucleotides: TGTGCCAGCCGTCGAGGGCCTCCAAGCAATCAGCCCCAGCATTTT. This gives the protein CASRRGPPSNQPQHF.

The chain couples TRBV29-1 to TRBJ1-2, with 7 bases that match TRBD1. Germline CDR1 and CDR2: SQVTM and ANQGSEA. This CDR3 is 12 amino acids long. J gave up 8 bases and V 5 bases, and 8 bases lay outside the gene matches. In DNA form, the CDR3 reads TGCAGCGTTATGGGACAGAGGTGGGGCTACACCTTC. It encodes CSVMGQRWGYTF.

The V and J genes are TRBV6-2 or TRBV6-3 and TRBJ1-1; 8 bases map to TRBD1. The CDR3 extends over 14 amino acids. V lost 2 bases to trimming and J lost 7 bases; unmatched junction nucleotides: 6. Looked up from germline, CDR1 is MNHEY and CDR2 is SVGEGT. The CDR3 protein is CASSYPRGQIEAFF. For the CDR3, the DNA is TGTGCCAGCAGTTACCCCAGGGGGCAAATTGAAGCTTTCTTT.

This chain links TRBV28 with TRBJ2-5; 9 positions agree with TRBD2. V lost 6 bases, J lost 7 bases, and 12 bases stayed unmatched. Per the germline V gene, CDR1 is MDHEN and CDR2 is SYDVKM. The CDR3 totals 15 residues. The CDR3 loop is CASSPSGGTRGTQYF. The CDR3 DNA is TGTGCCAGCAGCCCAAGCGGGGGGACAAGAGGGACCCAGTACTTC.

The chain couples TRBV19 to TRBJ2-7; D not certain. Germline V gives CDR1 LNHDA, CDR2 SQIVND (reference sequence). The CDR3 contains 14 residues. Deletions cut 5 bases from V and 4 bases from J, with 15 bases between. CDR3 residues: CASSPRGLAYEQYV. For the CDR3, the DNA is TGTGCCAGTAGTCCGCGCGGTCTCGCTTACGAGCAGTACGTC.

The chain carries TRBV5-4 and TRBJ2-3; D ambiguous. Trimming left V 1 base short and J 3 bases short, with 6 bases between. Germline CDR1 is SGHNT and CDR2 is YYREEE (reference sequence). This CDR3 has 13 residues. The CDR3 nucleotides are TGTGCCAGCAGCTTGTACCAGACAGATACGCAGTATTTT. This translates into CASSLYQTDTQYF.

This CDR3 is CASSPGRSTYNEQFF. In nucleotides, the CDR3 is TGTGCCAGTAGTCCAGGGAGGTCGACCTACAATGAGCAGTTCTTC. The V gene is TRBV19, the J gene TRBJ2-1; D is possibly TRBD2 (6 bases). The CDR3 loop spans 15 amino acids. V shed 5 bases and J shed 2 bases, with 13 bases lying between them. Germline lookup yields CDR1 LNHDA and CDR2 SQIVND (reference sequence).

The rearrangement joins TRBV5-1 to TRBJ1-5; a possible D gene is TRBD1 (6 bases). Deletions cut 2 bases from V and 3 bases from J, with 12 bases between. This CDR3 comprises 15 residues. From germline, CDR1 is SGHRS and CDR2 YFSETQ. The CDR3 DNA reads TGCGCCAGCAGCTTTACGACAGGACCCAATCAGCCCCAGCATTTT. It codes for CASSFTTGPNQPQHF.

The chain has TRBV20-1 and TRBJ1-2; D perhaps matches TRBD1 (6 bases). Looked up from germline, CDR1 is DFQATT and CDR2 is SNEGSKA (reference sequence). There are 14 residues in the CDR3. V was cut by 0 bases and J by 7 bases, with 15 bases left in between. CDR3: CSARERAGVRGYTF. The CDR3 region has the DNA TGCAGTGCTAGAGAAAGGGCAGGGGTGCGTGGCTACACCTTC.

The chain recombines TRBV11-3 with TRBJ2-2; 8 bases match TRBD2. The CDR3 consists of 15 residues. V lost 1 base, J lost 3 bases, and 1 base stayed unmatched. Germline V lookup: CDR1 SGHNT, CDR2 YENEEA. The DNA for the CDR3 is TGTGCCAGCAGCTTAGGGCGGGAGGACACCGGGGAGCTGTTTTTT. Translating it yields CASSLGREDTGELFF.

The CDR3 protein is CASSQMGGSEQYV. The CDR3 nucleotides read TGTGCCAGCAGCCAGATGGGGGGGAGCGAGCAGTACGTC. The genes are TRBV3-1 and TRBJ2-7, with TRBD2 identical over 7 bases. The CDR3 totals 13 residues. Germline assignment: CDR1 LGHDT and CDR2 YNNKEL (reference sequence). V lost 3 bases, J lost 6 bases, and 5 bases stayed unmatched.

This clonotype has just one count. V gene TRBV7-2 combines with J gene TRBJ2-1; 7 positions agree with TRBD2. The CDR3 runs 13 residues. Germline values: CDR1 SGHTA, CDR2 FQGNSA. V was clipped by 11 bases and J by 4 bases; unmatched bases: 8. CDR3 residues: CASRASGYNEQFF. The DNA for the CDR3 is TGTGCCTCCCGTGCTAGCGGATACAATGAGCAGTTCTTC.

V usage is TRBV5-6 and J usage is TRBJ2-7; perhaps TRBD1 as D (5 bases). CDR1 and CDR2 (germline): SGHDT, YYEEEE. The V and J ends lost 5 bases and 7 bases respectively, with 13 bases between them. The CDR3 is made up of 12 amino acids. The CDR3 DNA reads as TGTGCCAGCAGTCAGGGAATCGGGGAGCAGTACGTC. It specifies CASSQGIGEQYV.

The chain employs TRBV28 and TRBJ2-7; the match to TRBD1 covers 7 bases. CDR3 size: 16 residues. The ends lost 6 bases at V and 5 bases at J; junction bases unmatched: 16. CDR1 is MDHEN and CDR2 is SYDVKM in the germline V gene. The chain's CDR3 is CASSLAGTDKGHEQYV. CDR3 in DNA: TGTGCCAGCAGCCTAGCCGGGACAGATAAGGGCCACGAGCAGTACGTC.

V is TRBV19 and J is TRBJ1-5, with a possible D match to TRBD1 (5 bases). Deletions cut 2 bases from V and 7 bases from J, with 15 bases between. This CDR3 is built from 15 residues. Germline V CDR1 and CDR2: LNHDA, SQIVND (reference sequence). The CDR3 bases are TGTGCCAGTAGTATATACCTGCGGGGCGAGCAGCCCCAGCATTTT. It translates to CASSIYLRGEQPQHF.